The 13 T cell receptor beta chains below come from one sample, sequenced in a study of blood T cell repertoires in COVID-19. Clones were read by immunoSEQ multiplex PCR, and TCRdb kept only the in-frame ones, dropping some. The profile covers a few hundred thousand clones, with just over 85% appearing a single time and under 1.5% taken by the ten largest. Material: peripheral blood. All receptors derive from a man older than 75 with acute or convalescent COVID-19.

This rearrangement joins TRBV3-1 (or the pseudogene TRBV3-2) to TRBJ2-7; D is unresolved. The germline gives CDR1 LGHDT, CDR2 YNNKEL (reference sequence). The CDR3 loop spans 14 amino acids. The ends were cut back, 0 bases at V and 6 bases at J, with 12 bases in the middle. In DNA, the CDR3 is TGTGCCAGCAGCCAAGATGCGCTTTCCCGCGAGCAGTACTTC. The encoded protein is CASSQDALSREQYF.

Note on this clone: Compared with germline, one end of the junction differs, possibly owing to a read error. The V gene is TRBV5-4, the J gene TRBJ2-1; TRBD1 matches at 9 bases. The CDR3 is made up of 12 amino acids. Germline V gene lookup returns CDR1 SGHNT and CDR2 YYREEE (reference sequence). The CDR3 sequence: CASSWRRDRELF. CDR3 sequence (DNA): TGTGCCAGCAGCTGGAGGCGGGACAGGGAACTCTTC.

This chain joins TRBV5-1 and TRBJ2-7, with D maybe TRBD1 (6 bases). Germline loops: CDR1 SGHRS, CDR2 YFSETQ. CDR3 length: 15 amino acids. V gave up 4 bases and J gave up 3 bases, with 17 bases separating them. Written as DNA, the CDR3 is TGCGCCAGCAGCCATGTTAACGACAGGTTCTACGAGCAGTACTTC. Translation: CASSHVNDRFYEQYF.

The chain recombines TRBV5-1 with TRBJ2-6, with 7 bases that match TRBD1. Trimming took 0 bases from V and 3 from J; bases not matched to a gene: 6. From germline, CDR1 is SGHRS and CDR2 YFSETQ. The CDR3 length is 17 residues. The CDR3 region is CASSLGQGSGGANVLTF. The CDR3 nucleotides are TGCGCCAGCAGCTTGGGACAGGGCTCGGGTGGGGCCAACGTCCTGACTTTC. Complete variable domain (other parts from reference TRBV5-1 and TRBJ2-6): KAGVTQTPRYLIKTRGQQVTLSCSPISGHRSVSWYQQTPGQGLQFLFEYFSETQRNKGNFPGRFSGRQFSNSRSEMNVSTLELGDSALYLCASSLGQGSGGANVLTFGAGSRLTVL.

The genes are TRBV6-5 and TRBJ1-2, with 7 bases lining up with TRBD1. CDR1 MNHEY and CDR2 SVGAGI come from the germline V gene. Trimming took 5 bases from V and 1 from J; bases not matched to a gene: 7. This CDR3 region has 15 residues. The CDR3 spells CASSRQGQLNYGYTF. CDR3 DNA sequence: TGTGCCAGCAGTCGACAGGGACAACTTAACTATGGCTACACCTTC.

V is TRBV7-2 and J is TRBJ1-3; tentatively, D is TRBD1 (6 bases). Germline-derived CDR1 and CDR2 are SGHTA and FQGNSA. This CDR3 is built from 12 residues. Trimming stripped 4 bases from V and 8 bases from J, with 9 bases between. This CDR3 reads CASSSQGYTIYF. The CDR3 region has the DNA TGTGCCAGCAGCTCCCAGGGGTACACCATATATTTT.

The chain recombines TRBV7-9 with TRBJ1-5; D not certain. There are 13 residues in the CDR3. The V and J ends lost 7 bases and 8 bases respectively, with 15 bases between them. The V gene's germline CDR1 is SEHNR and CDR2 FQNEAQ (reference sequence). CDR3 in DNA: TGTGCCAGCAACGACTTTGAGAAGGAGCCCCAGCATTTT. Its translation: CASNDFEKEPQHF.

This clone has only a few counts. The chain recombines TRBV28 with TRBJ1-5; TRBD1 aligns across 11 bases. After removal of 3 bases from V and 2 bases from J, the junction contained 3 bases not matched to a gene. Germline V gene lookup returns CDR1 MDHEN and CDR2 SYDVKM. This CDR3 has 16 amino acids. DNA of the CDR3: TGTGCCAGCAGTTTTGGGGGACAGGGGGGCAATCAGCCCCAGCATTTT. Translation: CASSFGGQGGNQPQHF.

This clone appeared a single time. The chain is built from TRBV28 and TRBJ1-6; D is unresolved. Germline CDR1 is MDHEN and CDR2 is SYDVKM. This CDR3 is built from 13 residues. V lost 6 bases, J lost 3 bases, and 6 bases lay in between. DNA of the CDR3: TGTGCCAGCAGGCCGGGCTATAATTCACCCCTCCACTTT. Protein product: CASRPGYNSPLHF.

This clone occurred once. The chain joins TRBV3-1 (or the pseudogene TRBV3-2) to TRBJ2-2; 8 bases are a match to TRBD2. J gave up 5 bases and V 5 bases, and 4 bases lay outside the gene matches. Germline lookup yields CDR1 LGHDT and CDR2 YNNKEL (reference sequence). CDR3 length: 14 amino acids. The chain's CDR3 is CASSFRLATGELFF. The CDR3 DNA follows: TGTGCCAGCAGCTTCCGACTAGCGACCGGGGAGCTGTTTTTT.

This clone was counted once. The chain couples TRBV13 to TRBJ2-1; D uncertain. Trimming pared 5 bases from V and 8 bases from J, leaving 13 bases between. Germline V CDR1 and CDR2: PRHDT, FYEKMQ (reference sequence). The CDR3 has 13 amino acids. This chain's CDR3 is CASSPPSSYEQFF. The CDR3 DNA reads TGTGCCAGCAGCCCCCCTTCGTCGTATGAGCAGTTCTTC.

This chain joins TRBV7-3 and TRBJ2-1; 12 bases match TRBD2. J gave up 4 bases and V 2 bases, and 6 bases lay outside the gene matches. Germline CDR1 and CDR2: SGHTA and FQGTGA. This CDR3 is 17 amino acids long. CDR3 residues: CASSLSGTSGRYNEQFF. In DNA, the CDR3 is TGTGCCAGCAGCTTATCGGGGACTAGCGGGCGTTACAATGAGCAGTTCTTC.

The CDR3 reads CASRVNRGKGETQYF. In DNA form, the CDR3 reads TGTGCCAGCAGGGTAAACAGGGGGAAGGGGGAGACCCAGTACTTC. The chain couples TRBV2 to TRBJ2-5; 8 positions agree with TRBD1. J lost 5 bases, V lost 6 bases, and 11 bases had no gene match. The CDR3 extends over 15 amino acids. Per germline, CDR1 SNHLY and CDR2 FYNNEI.